The source of this T cell receptor (beta chain) is a study of blood T cell repertoires in COVID-19. Study-wide background: Italy, Spain and the United States were the sources of the convalescent and acute COVID-19 samples. Sources were T cells, B-cell-depleted T cells, or PBMCs; the material itself was cDNA or gDNA.

This CDR3 contains 15 residues. V was trimmed by 3 bases and J by 2 bases, leaving 14 bases between them. Germline V gives CDR1 SGHAT, CDR2 FQNNGV. Measured with immunoSEQ multiplex PCR; TCRdb has only the in-frame clones, and not every one. The sample includes about 74,000 clones, almost 85% of them seen just once. The chain is built from TRBV11-2 and TRBJ2-7, with D possibly being TRBD2 (5 bases). This receptor was obtained from a man aged 65 to 85 with acute or convalescent COVID-19. Sequencing was done on a sample of peripheral blood. The CDR3 here is CASSFEGNTAYEQYF. The CDR3 region has the DNA TGTGCCAGCAGCTTCGAGGGAAACACAGCCTACGAGCAGTACTTC.